The rows below give T cell receptor beta chains drawn from one sample of a study of a mutant IDH1 vaccine in newly diagnosed glioma. Sequenced by immunoSEQ multiplex PCR; TCRdb stores in-frame clones only, minus some. The repertoire has around 26,000 clones, 70% of them found once; the top ten carry more than 9.5%. No antigen has been identified for these receptors. The sample here was peripheral blood mononuclear cells (PBMCs), taken from a glioma patient whose treatment included an IDH1 peptide vaccine. The receptors were sampled from a man between 18 and 35 years old with glioma. Some clones in this sample may be carry-over from other donors' samples. The CDR3 runs from the conserved cysteine through the conserved F or W. Fields, in order: D gene, clone size, V gene, J gene, CDR3 protein, CDR3 DNA. D genes are given only for firm matches. Only some rows state a clone size, as once, few, many or a class for expanded clones.

TRBD1	once	TRBV6-5	TRBJ1-1	CASSYGTGDNTEAFF	TGTGCCAGCAGTTACGGGACAGGGGATAACACTGAAGCTTTCTTT
.	.	TRBV28	TRBJ1-1	CASSKQGRETEAFF	TGTGCCAGCAGTAAACAGGGTCGGGAGACTGAAGCTTTCTTT
.	.	TRBV6-5	TRBJ1-1	CASSPPDRVYTEAFF	TGTGCCAGCAGTCCCCCCGATAGGGTCTACACTGAAGCTTTCTTT
.	.	TRBV4-3	TRBJ1-4	CASSQERGTGNEKLFF	TGCGCCAGCAGCCAAGAGAGGGGAACAGGGAATGAAAAACTGTTTTTT
.	.	TRBV19	TRBJ2-5	CASKGEGKTQYF	TGTGCCAGTAAGGGGGAGGGAAAGACCCAGTACTTC
.	.	TRBV19	TRBJ1-3	CASSNRQNTIYF	TGTGCCAGTAGTAATCGACAGAACACCATATATTTT
.	.	TRBV7-2	TRBJ1-5	CASSYSRGGLQPQHF	TGTGCCAGCAGCTATTCTCGGGGGGGCCTTCAGCCCCAGCATTTT
.	.	TRBV5-1	TRBJ1-1	CATTPWGGNTEAFF	TGCGCCACCACCCCTTGGGGAGGAAACACTGAAGCTTTCTTT
TRBD1	.	TRBV7-9	TRBJ2-7	CASSYPGQPTYEQYF	TGTGCCAGCAGCTACCCGGGACAGCCCACCTACGAGCAGTACTTC
TRBD2	.	TRBV4-2	TRBJ2-7	CASSQASSGSSYEQYF	TGTGCCAGCAGCCAGGCTTCTAGCGGGAGCTCCTACGAGCAGTACTTC
TRBD2	few	TRBV7-9	TRBJ2-1	CASSSPTSGRPNSYNEQFF	TGTGCCAGCAGCTCGCCTACTAGCGGGAGGCCAAATTCATACAATGAGCAGTTCTTC
.	.	TRBV7-8	TRBJ2-7	CASSSLGGGSYEQYF	TGTGCCAGCAGCTCCTTAGGGGGGGGTTCCTACGAGCAGTACTTC
TRBD2	.	TRBV27	TRBJ2-1	CASSLAAGEKFF	TGTGCCAGCAGTCTAGCTGCGGGGGAAAAGTTCTTC
TRBD1	.	TRBV7-2	TRBJ2-7	CASSSSGTGGSYEQYF	TGTGCCAGCAGCTCTTCGGGGACAGGGGGATCCTACGAGCAGTACTTC
.	.	TRBV5-6	TRBJ2-5	CASSLTGTEETQYF	TGTGCCAGCAGCCTTACCGGGACGGAAGAGACCCAGTACTTC
.	.	TRBV30	TRBJ2-1	CAWSVARGHEQFF	TGTGCCTGGAGTGTAGCTAGAGGTCATGAGCAGTTCTTC
.	.	TRBV7-2	TRBJ1-2	CASSLAGAGVGYTF	TGTGCCAGCAGCTTAGCGGGGGCGGGGGTTGGCTACACCTTC
TRBD1	.	TRBV30	TRBJ1-3	CAWREQGSSGNTIYF	TGTGCCTGGAGAGAACAGGGGAGCTCTGGAAACACCATATATTTT
.	.	TRBV7-9	TRBJ2-3	CASSLVKLSTDTQYF	TGTGCCAGCAGCTTAGTAAAATTGAGCACAGATACGCAGTATTTT
.	.	TRBV7-8	TRBJ2-1	CASSPDFYPFGDEQFF	TGTGCCAGCAGCCCGGACTTTTACCCGTTCGGCGATGAGCAGTTCTTC
.	.	TRBV10-3	TRBJ2-5	CAISGTQETQYF	TGTGCCATCTCCGGGACTCAAGAGACCCAGTACTTC
.	.	TRBV5-8	TRBJ1-4	CASSLAGGNEKLFF	TGTGCCAGCAGCTTGGCTGGGGGTAATGAAAAACTGTTTTTT
.	.	TRBV11-2	TRBJ2-1	CASSLTGGVYNEQFF	TGTGCCAGCAGCTTAACCGGCGGGGTGTACAATGAGCAGTTCTTC
.	.	TRBV6-6	TRBJ1-5	CATMDGGNQPQHF	TGTGCCACTATGGACGGGGGCAATCAGCCCCAGCATTTT
.	.	TRBV10-3	TRBJ2-1	CAPPQGTGEQFF	TGTGCCCCCCCGCAGGGCACAGGGGAGCAGTTCTTC
TRBD1	once	TRBV7-2	TRBJ1-6	CASSLGGQGYSPLHF	TGTGCCAGCAGCTTAGGGGGACAGGGGTATTCACCCCTCCACTTT
TRBD1	.	TRBV4-2	TRBJ1-2	CASSQVFGDEAGGYGYTF	TGTGCCAGCAGCCAAGTGTTTGGGGATGAAGCAGGGGGCTATGGCTACACCTTC
.	.	TRBV19	TRBJ1-5	CATTPVGGMWSNQPQHF	TGTGCCACCACACCTGTAGGGGGGATGTGGAGCAATCAGCCCCAGCATTTT
.	.	TRBV4-3	TRBJ1-2	CASSQGKSRNYGYTF	TGCGCCAGCAGCCAAGGAAAATCACGAAACTATGGCTACACCTTC
TRBD1	few	TRBV2	TRBJ1-2	CASREGQGYYGYTF	TGTGCCAGCAGAGAGGGACAGGGTTACTATGGCTACACCTTC
.	.	TRBV7-9	TRBJ2-5	CASSLGQTGIQETQYF	TGTGCCAGCAGCTTAGGACAAACCGGCATACAAGAGACCCAGTACTTC
.	.	TRBV5-1	TRBJ1-1	CASSLELGAAEAFF	TGCGCCAGCAGCTTGGAGTTGGGGGCTGCCGAAGCTTTCTTT
.	few	TRBV28	TRBJ1-3	CASSLGGHGNTIYF	TGTGCCAGCAGCTTGGGGGGGCATGGAAACACCATATATTTT
TRBD1	few	TRBV9	TRBJ1-6	CASSVGMQGANSPLHF	TGTGCCAGCAGCGTAGGGATGCAGGGGGCTAATTCACCCCTCCACTTT
TRBD1	.	TRBV30	TRBJ1-1	CAWTHGRGQAAFF	TGTGCCTGGACCCACGGGAGGGGGCAGGCAGCTTTCTTT
.	once	TRBV13	TRBJ1-5	CASSLGESNQPQHF	TGTGCCAGCAGCTTAGGGGAAAGCAATCAGCCCCAGCATTTT
TRBD1	few	TRBV6-6	TRBJ2-7	CASSHGGQGGMYEQYF	TGTGCCAGCAGCCATGGGGGACAGGGCGGTATGTACGAGCAGTACTTC
.	.	TRBV5-5	TRBJ2-7	CASSLGQGLYEQYF	TGTGCCAGCAGCTTGGGACAGGGACTCTACGAGCAGTACTTC
.	.	TRBV7-2	TRBJ2-7	CASSSHPSVQYF	TGTGCCAGCAGCTCCCACCCTAGTGTGCAGTACTTC
.	few	TRBV6-6	TRBJ1-2	CASSYPVTQGDYGYTF	TGTGCCAGCAGTTACCCCGTTACTCAGGGAGACTATGGCTACACCTTC
TRBD1	.	TRBV4-1	TRBJ1-1	CASSPRQGYPNTEAFF	TGCGCCAGCAGCCCCCGACAGGGGTATCCGAACACTGAAGCTTTCTTT
TRBD1	.	TRBV5-1	TRBJ1-2	CASSSIQGPYGYTF	TGCGCCAGCAGCTCCATACAGGGGCCCTATGGCTACACCTTC
.	.	TRBV7-9	TRBJ2-7	CASTSTVYEQYF	TGTGCCAGCACCTCCACGGTCTACGAGCAGTACTTC
.	.	TRBV4-2	TRBJ2-1	CASSQDGPNEQFF	TGTGCCAGCAGCCAAGATGGACCTAATGAGCAGTTCTTC
TRBD1	.	TRBV5-6	TRBJ2-7	CASSLRTGPREQYF	TGTGCCAGCAGCTTGAGGACAGGCCCGAGAGAGCAGTACTTC
.	.	TRBV9	TRBJ2-1	CASSVFSFTYNEQFF	TGTGCCAGCAGCGTGTTCAGCTTCACTTACAATGAGCAGTTCTTC
.	.	TRBV5-7	TRBJ2-3	CASSFPDTQYF	TGTGCCAGCAGCTTCCCGGATACGCAGTATTTT
.	.	TRBV29-1	TRBJ1-1	CSVSEQRTEAFF	TGCAGCGTATCCGAACAGCGAACTGAAGCTTTCTTT
TRBD1	.	TRBV9	TRBJ1-6	CASSVGGAGGNSPLHF	TGTGCCAGCAGCGTAGGGGGGGCAGGGGGTAATTCACCCCTCCACTTT
.	.	TRBV5-1	TRBJ2-2	CASSLGHRDPNTGELFF	TGCGCCAGCAGCTTGGGTCACAGGGACCCGAACACCGGGGAGCTGTTTTTT
.	once	TRBV5-6	TRBJ2-7	CASSLEQSSYEQYF	TGTGCCAGCAGCTTGGAGCAGTCCTCCTACGAGCAGTACTTC
TRBD1	.	TRBV7-2	TRBJ2-6	CASSVAGQGLANVLTF	TGTGCCAGCAGCGTAGCGGGACAGGGGCTAGCCAACGTCCTGACTTTC
TRBD1	.	TRBV18	TRBJ1-5	CASSYTGGIKSQHF	TGTGCCAGCTCGTACACAGGGGGGATAAAGTCCCAGCATTTT
.	.	TRBV30	TRBJ2-7	CAVRAGARLLEQYF	TGTGCCGTTCGGGCGGGGGCCCGCCTTCTAGAGCAGTACTTC